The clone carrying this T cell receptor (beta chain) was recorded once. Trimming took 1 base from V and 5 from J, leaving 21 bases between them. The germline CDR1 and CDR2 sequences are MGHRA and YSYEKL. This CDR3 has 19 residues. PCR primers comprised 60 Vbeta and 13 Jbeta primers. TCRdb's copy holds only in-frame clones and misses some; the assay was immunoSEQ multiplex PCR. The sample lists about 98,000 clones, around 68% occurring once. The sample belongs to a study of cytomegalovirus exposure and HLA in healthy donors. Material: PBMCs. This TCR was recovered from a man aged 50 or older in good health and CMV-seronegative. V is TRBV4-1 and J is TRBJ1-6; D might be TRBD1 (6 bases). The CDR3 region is CASSQAFIWGRLDNSPLHF. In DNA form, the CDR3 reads TGCGCCAGCAGCCAAGCTTTTATCTGGGGGCGCTTGGATAATTCACCCCTCCACTTT.